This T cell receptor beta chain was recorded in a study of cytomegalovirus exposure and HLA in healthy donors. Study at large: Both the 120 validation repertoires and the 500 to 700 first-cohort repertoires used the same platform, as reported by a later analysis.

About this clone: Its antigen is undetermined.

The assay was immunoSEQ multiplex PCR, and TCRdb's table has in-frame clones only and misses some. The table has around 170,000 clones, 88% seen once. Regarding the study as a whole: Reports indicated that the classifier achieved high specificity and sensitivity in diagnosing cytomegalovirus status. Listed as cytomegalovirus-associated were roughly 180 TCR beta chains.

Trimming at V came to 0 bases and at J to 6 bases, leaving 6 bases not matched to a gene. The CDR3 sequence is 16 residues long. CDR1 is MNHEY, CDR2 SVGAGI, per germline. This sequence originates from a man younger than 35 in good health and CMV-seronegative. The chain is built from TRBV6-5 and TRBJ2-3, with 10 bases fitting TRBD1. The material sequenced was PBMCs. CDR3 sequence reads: CASSYSGDRGYDTQYF. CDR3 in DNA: TGTGCCAGCAGTTACTCGGGGGACAGGGGTTATGATACGCAGTATTTT.